This is a list of T cell receptor beta chains from one sample in a study of T cells in tumors after PD-1 blockade. Repertoires were generated with immunoSEQ multiplex PCR, while TCRdb's copy carries only in-frame clones and drops some. The data contain about 20,000 clones, over 75% of them singletons. This specimen consisted of PBMCs, obtained before anti-PD-1 treatment. The source is a human donor with basal cell carcinoma. CDR3s include the opening cysteine and the closing phenylalanine or tryptophan. Fields, in order: clone size, J gene, D gene, V gene, CDR3 DNA, CDR3 protein. The D gene is left open where the match is weak. Only some rows state a clone size, as once, few, many or a class for expanded clones.

.,TRBJ2-3,TRBD2,TRBV7-3,TGTGCCAGCAGCTTAGGCCCCCCGACTAGCGGGAGATTATTGTATTTT,CASSLGPPTSGRLLYF
.,TRBJ2-3,TRBD1,TRBV6-5,TGTGCCAGCAGACAGGACAGGGTCTCCACAGATACGCAGTATTTT,CASRQDRVSTDTQYF
.,TRBJ2-1,.,TRBV4-3,TGCGCCAGCAGCGGTTCGATGGGGTCTGAGCAGTTCTTC,CASSGSMGSEQFF
.,TRBJ2-7,.,TRBV7-7,TGTGCCAGCAAGGATGGACAGACCATAGGCTCCCGTCACACAGAGCGGGAGCAGTACTTC,CASKDGQTIGSRHTEREQYF
few,TRBJ2-2,.,TRBV6-6,TGTGCCAGCAGTTACTTATTGAGCGGGGAGCTGTTTTTT,CASSYLLSGELFF
.,TRBJ1-1,TRBD1,TRBV6-2/TRBV6-3,TGTGCCAGCAGTTACCAACTACAGGGGCAAGCGACTGAAGCTTTCTTT,CASSYQLQGQATEAFF
large,TRBJ1-2,.,TRBV6-5,TGTGCCAGCAGTTCCCCAAGTATTGAAGGGTATGGCTACACCTTC,CASSSPSIEGYGYTF
.,TRBJ1-5,.,TRBV5-4,TGTGCCAGCAGCTTGATGGGGAGCCGGCAGCCCCAGCATTTT,CASSLMGSRQPQHF
.,TRBJ2-1,TRBD2,TRBV5-5,TGTGCCAGCAGCTTGGGGCTAGCGGGGGACAATGAGCAGTTCTTC,CASSLGLAGDNEQFF
.,TRBJ1-3,TRBD1,TRBV6-6,TGTGCCAGCAGTTACAGGGGGCTTTCTGGAAACACCATATATTTT,CASSYRGLSGNTIYF
.,TRBJ2-7,.,TRBV6-5,TGTGCCGGGGGGCAGGCTGGGGCTCTCTACGAGCAGTACTTC,CAGGQAGALYEQYF
.,TRBJ2-7,TRBD2,TRBV29-1,TGCAGCGTTCTCCTAGCGGGGGGCTACGAGCAGTACTTC,CSVLLAGGYEQYF
.,TRBJ2-7,.,TRBV27,TGTGCCAGCAGCAGGGACAAGCTACGCTACGAGCAGTACTTC,CASSRDKLRYEQYF
.,TRBJ2-2,TRBD1,TRBV6-5,TGTGCCAGCATCCCGGACAGGGCTTACACCGGGGAGCTGTTTTTT,CASIPDRAYTGELFF
.,TRBJ1-5,TRBD1,TRBV5-1,TGCGCCAGCAGCTTGGCAGGGGGTAGCAATCAGCCCCAGCATTTT,CASSLAGGSNQPQHF
once,TRBJ2-1,.,TRBV29-1,TGCAGCGTTGTCATTGTGGTGAATGAGCAGTTCTTC,CSVVIVVNEQFF
.,TRBJ1-5,.,TRBV19,TGTGCCAGTAGTGTTCAGGGGTTGAATCAGCCCCAGCATTTT,CASSVQGLNQPQHF
.,TRBJ1-4,.,TRBV6-5,TGTGCCAGCGCGGGATTTGGAGTCTATGAAAAACTGTTTTTT,CASAGFGVYEKLFF
few,TRBJ1-6,.,TRBV19,TGTGCCAGTAGTCCGTGGGGAGCAGGGGACTATAATTCACCCCTCCACTTT,CASSPWGAGDYNSPLHF
.,TRBJ1-2,.,TRBV28,TGTGCCAGCAGTTTTCGGCAGGGAAGATCCACCTTC,CASSFRQGRSTF
.,TRBJ2-3,TRBD2,TRBV10-2,TGCGCCAGCAGTGGAGGAGCGGGAGATTGGGCAGATACGCAGTATTTT,CASSGGAGDWADTQYF
.,TRBJ1-3,.,TRBV3-1/TRBV3-2,TGTGCCAGCAGCTTAGGGGCTGGAAACACCATATATTTT,CASSLGAGNTIYF
.,TRBJ2-5,.,TRBV10-1,TGCGCCAGCACAAGACAGGGAGGGGAGACCCAGTACTTC,CASTRQGGETQYF
.,TRBJ2-1,.,TRBV6-4,TGTGCCAGCAGTCTGACCAGGGACAATGAGCAGTTCTTC,CASSLTRDNEQFF
once,TRBJ1-2,TRBD1,TRBV28,TGTGCCAGCAGCGGGACAGGGGGCAAGGGCTATGGCTACACCTTC,CASSGTGGKGYGYTF
.,TRBJ1-2,.,TRBV3-1/TRBV3-2,TGTGCCAGCAGCCAGATTTTGGGGGGCTATGGCTACACCTTC,CASSQILGGYGYTF
.,TRBJ2-7,TRBD1,TRBV5-1,TGCGCCAGCAGTTTGAGCCCGGGACAGGGTTACGAGCAGTACTTC,CASSLSPGQGYEQYF
once,TRBJ2-5,TRBD1,TRBV5-6,TGTGCCAGCAGCTTGCCAGGGGGCCAAGGAGAGACCCAGTACTTC,CASSLPGGQGETQYF
.,TRBJ2-3,.,TRBV6-6,TGTGCCAGCAGTTCCCCCACAGATACGCAGTATTTT,CASSSPTDTQYF
.,TRBJ2-1,TRBD2,TRBV11-2,TGTGCCAGCACCGCTCCCCCCGGACTAGCGGGAGTGTGGTACAATGAGCAGTTCTTC,CASTAPPGLAGVWYNEQFF
once,TRBJ2-7,.,TRBV9,TGTGCCAGCAGCGTAGAGGGCCGGGGAACCTACGAGCAGTACTTC,CASSVEGRGTYEQYF
.,TRBJ1-3,.,TRBV19,TGTGCCAGTAATGGTCCCGGAAACACCATATATTTT,CASNGPGNTIYF
hyperexpanded,TRBJ2-7,.,TRBV10-3,TGTGCCATCAGTGGAGGTAACGAGCAGTACTTC,CAISGGNEQYF
medium-sized,TRBJ2-3,.,TRBV11-1,TGTGCCAGCAGCTTACGGCGAGGGGGGGGCACAGATACGCAGTATTTT,CASSLRRGGGTDTQYF
.,TRBJ2-7,.,TRBV19,TGTGCCAGTAGTGCGACTAGACCCTACGAGCAGTACTTC,CASSATRPYEQYF
.,TRBJ1-6,.,TRBV6-5,TGTGCCAGCAGTTACTCGAGAGGGAGCAGTAATTCACCCCTCCACTTT,CASSYSRGSSNSPLHF
.,TRBJ2-7,.,TRBV6-5,TGTGCCAGCTCCAGGCCCGGGAGCGAGCAGTACTTC,CASSRPGSEQYF
.,TRBJ2-1,TRBD2,TRBV4-1,TGCGCCAGCAGACATACCGGGACTAGGGGATACAATGAGCAGTTCTTC,CASRHTGTRGYNEQFF
.,TRBJ2-2,.,TRBV24-1,TGTGCCACCAGTGTCAGTAGCGGGAACACCGGGGAGCTGTTTTTT,CATSVSSGNTGELFF
medium-sized,TRBJ2-2,TRBD2,TRBV27,TGTGCCAGCAGTTTCACTAGCGGGCTTGCGAACACCGGGGAGCTGTTTTTT,CASSFTSGLANTGELFF
once,TRBJ2-5,TRBD1,TRBV13,TGTGCCAGCAGCTTGTCGCCGGGACAGGGGGTGGGAGAGACCCAGTACTTC,CASSLSPGQGVGETQYF
.,TRBJ1-2,.,TRBV7-2,TGTGCCAGCAGCTTAGTCCTCCAGGGTGGTGGCTACACCTTC,CASSLVLQGGGYTF
.,TRBJ2-3,TRBD2,TRBV4-2,TGTGCCAGCAGCCAAGATAAGAGCGGGGGCACAGATACGCAGTATTTT,CASSQDKSGGTDTQYF
.,TRBJ2-1,.,TRBV16,TGTGCCAGCAGCCAATCGTATCGGGAAAATGAGCAGTTCTTC,CASSQSYRENEQFF
few,TRBJ1-3,.,TRBV2,TGTGCCAGCAGCGCAGGGCGCTCTGGAAACACCATATATTTT,CASSAGRSGNTIYF
.,TRBJ2-7,.,TRBV7-2,TGTGCCAGCAGCCCACAACGGACTTCATACGAGCAGTACTTC,CASSPQRTSYEQYF
large,TRBJ1-1,TRBD1,TRBV5-6,TGTGCCAGCAGCCCGACAACCGGGACAGGAGACACTGAAGCTTTCTTT,CASSPTTGTGDTEAFF
.,TRBJ1-3,.,TRBV5-4,TGTGCCAGCAGCCCCAACGAGGGGCGTCCTGGAAACACCATATATTTT,CASSPNEGRPGNTIYF
few,TRBJ2-5,.,TRBV12-1,TGTGCCAGCAGCTTTGGGACTAGCGGGGGGTACCAAGAGACCCAGTACTTC,CASSFGTSGGYQETQYF
.,TRBJ1-2,TRBD1,TRBV6-5,TGTGCCAGCCGGGACAGCTCGTATGGCTACACCTTC,CASRDSSYGYTF
.,TRBJ2-7,TRBD1,TRBV19,TGTGCCAGTAGTGTACAGACAGGGTTTGAGCAGTACTTC,CASSVQTGFEQYF
.,TRBJ2-3,.,TRBV24-1,TGTGCCACCAGTGATACCACTAGCCCCCCAGCGCAAAACACAGATACGCAGTATTTT,CATSDTTSPPAQNTDTQYF
.,TRBJ1-1,.,TRBV24-1,TGTGCCACCAGTTGGAACACTGAAGCTTTCTTT,CATSWNTEAFF